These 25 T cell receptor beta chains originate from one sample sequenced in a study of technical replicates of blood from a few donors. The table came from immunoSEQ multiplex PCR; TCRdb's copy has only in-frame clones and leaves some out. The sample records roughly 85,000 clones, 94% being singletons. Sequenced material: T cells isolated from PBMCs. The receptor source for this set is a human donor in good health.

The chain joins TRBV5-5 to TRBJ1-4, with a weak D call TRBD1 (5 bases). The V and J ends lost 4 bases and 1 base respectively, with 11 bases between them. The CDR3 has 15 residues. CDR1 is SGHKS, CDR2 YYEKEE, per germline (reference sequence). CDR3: CASSTVQETNEKLFF. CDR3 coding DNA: TGTGCCAGCAGCACCGTACAGGAAACTAATGAAAAACTGTTTTTT.

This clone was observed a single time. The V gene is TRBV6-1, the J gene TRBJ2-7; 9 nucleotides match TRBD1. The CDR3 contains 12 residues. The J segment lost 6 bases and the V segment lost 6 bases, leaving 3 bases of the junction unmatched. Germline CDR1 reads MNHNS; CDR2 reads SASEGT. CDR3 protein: CASRGQGREQYF. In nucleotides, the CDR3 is TGTGCCAGCAGGGGACAGGGACGCGAGCAGTACTTC.

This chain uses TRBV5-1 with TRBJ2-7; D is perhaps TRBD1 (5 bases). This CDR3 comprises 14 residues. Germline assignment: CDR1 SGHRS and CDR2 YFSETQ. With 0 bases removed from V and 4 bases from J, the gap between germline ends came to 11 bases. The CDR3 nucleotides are TGCGCCAGCAGCTTGGTTAGGGGTGGGTACGAGCAGTACTTC. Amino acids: CASSLVRGGYEQYF.

The CDR3 DNA follows: TGCAGCGTTGATTTCCCCAGCGGGAGTACGGAGACCCAGTACTTC. This encodes CSVDFPSGSTETQYF. The chain recombines TRBV29-1 with TRBJ2-5; 8 bases match TRBD2. V dropped 3 bases and J dropped 5; count of bases not matched to a gene: 11. The germline V gene has CDR1 SQVTM and CDR2 ANQGSEA. The CDR3 spans 15 residues.

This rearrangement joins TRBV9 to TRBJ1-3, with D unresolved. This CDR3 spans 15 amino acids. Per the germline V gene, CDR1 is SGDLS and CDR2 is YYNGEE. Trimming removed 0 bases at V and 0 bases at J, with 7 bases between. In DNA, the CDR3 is TGTGCCAGCAGCGTAGATCCAGACTCTGGAAACACCATATATTTT. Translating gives CASSVDPDSGNTIYF.

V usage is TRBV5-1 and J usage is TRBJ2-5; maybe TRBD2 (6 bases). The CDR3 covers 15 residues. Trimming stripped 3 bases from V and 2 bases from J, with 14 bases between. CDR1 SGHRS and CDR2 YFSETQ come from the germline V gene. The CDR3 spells CASSSTGLIQETQYF. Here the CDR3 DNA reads TGCGCCAGCAGCTCGACGGGACTGATTCAAGAGACCCAGTACTTC.

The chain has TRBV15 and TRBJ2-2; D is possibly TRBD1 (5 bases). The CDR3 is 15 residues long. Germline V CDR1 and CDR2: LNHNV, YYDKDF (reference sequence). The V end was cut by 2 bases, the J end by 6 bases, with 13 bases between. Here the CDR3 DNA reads TGTGCCACCAGCAGACAGTCACAGGTTTCCGGGGAGCTGTTTTTT. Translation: CATSRQSQVSGELFF.

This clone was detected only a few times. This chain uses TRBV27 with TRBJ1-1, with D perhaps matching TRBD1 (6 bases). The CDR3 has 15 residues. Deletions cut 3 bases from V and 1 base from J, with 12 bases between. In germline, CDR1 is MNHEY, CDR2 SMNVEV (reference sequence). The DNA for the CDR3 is TGTGCCAGCAGTTTTCAAGCACAGGGGAACACTGAAGCTTTCTTT. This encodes CASSFQAQGNTEAFF.

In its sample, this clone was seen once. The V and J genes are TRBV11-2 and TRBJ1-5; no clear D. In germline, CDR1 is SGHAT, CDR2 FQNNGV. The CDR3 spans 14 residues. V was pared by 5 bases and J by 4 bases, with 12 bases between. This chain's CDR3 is CASSPGRGNQPQHF. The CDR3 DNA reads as TGTGCCAGCAGCCCCGGCCGGGGAAATCAGCCCCAGCATTTT.

Here the CDR3 reads CASSPSGNPYEQYF. The CDR3, as DNA: TGTGCCAGCAGCCCAAGCGGGAACCCCTACGAGCAGTACTTC. The gene calls are TRBV7-8 and TRBJ2-7; TRBD2 agrees at 7 bases. After removal of 5 bases from V and 2 bases from J, the junction contained 6 bases not matched to a gene. Germline V gene lookup returns CDR1 SGHVS and CDR2 FQNEAQ. This CDR3 is 14 amino acids long.

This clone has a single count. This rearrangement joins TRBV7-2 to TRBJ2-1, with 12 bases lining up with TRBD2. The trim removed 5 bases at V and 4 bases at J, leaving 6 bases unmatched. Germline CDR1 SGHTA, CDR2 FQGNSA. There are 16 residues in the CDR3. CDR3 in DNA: TGTGCCAGCAGCCCACGGACTAGCGGGACTTACAATGAGCAGTTCTTC. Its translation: CASSPRTSGTYNEQFF.

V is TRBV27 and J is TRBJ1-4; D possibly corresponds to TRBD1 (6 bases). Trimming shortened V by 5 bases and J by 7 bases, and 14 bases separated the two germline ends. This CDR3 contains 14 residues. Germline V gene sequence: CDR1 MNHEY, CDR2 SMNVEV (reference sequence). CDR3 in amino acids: CASSPYREGEKLFF. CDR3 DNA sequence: TGTGCCAGCAGTCCTTACAGGGAGGGTGAAAAACTGTTTTTT.

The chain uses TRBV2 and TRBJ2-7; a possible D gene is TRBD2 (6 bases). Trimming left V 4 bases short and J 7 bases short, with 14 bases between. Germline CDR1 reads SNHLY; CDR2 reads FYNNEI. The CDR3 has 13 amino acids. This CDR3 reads CASSVGTLREQYF. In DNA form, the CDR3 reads TGTGCCAGCAGTGTGGGGACTCTTCGTGAGCAGTACTTC.

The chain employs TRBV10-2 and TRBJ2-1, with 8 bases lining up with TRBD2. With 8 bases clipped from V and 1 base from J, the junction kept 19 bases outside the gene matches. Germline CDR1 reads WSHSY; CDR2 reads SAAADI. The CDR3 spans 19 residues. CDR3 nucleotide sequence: TGCGCCAGCCTTCCTCCGGCCGAAATAGCGGGGAGGTCCTACAATGAGCAGTTCTTC. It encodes CASLPPAEIAGRSYNEQFF.

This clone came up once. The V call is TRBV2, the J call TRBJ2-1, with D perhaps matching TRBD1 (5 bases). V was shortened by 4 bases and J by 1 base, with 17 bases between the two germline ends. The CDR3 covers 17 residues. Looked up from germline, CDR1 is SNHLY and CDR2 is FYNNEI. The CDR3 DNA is TGTGCCAGCAGTGTTCTGCAGGGTGTTCGTTCCTACAATGAGCAGTTCTTC. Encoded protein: CASSVLQGVRSYNEQFF.

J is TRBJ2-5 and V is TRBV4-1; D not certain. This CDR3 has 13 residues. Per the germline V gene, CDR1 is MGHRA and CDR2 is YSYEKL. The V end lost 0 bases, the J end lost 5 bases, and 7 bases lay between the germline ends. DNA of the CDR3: TGCGCCAGCAGCCAAGAACCCGGGGAGACCCAGTACTTC. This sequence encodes CASSQEPGETQYF.

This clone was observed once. In nucleotides, the CDR3 is TGTGCCAGCAGCTTGGATAGGGGCTATGGCTACACCTTC. This encodes CASSLDRGYGYTF. V is TRBV5-6 and J is TRBJ1-2; a possible D gene is TRBD1 (5 bases). Trimming took off 0 bases at V and 4 bases at J, with 7 bases between the two ends. CDR3 size: 13 residues. Germline V gives CDR1 SGHDT, CDR2 YYEEEE.

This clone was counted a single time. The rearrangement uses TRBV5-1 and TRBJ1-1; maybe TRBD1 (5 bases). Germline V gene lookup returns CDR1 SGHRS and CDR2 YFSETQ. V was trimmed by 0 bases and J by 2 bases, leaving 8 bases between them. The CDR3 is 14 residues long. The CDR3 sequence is CASSLEGVNTEAFF. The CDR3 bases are TGCGCCAGCAGCTTGGAAGGGGTTAACACTGAAGCTTTCTTT.

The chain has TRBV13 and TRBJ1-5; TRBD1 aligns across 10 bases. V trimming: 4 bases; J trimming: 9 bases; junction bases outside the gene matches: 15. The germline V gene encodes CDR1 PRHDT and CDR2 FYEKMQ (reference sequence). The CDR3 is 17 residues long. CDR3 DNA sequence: TGTGCCAGCAGCTATAACGAGCCCCGGGACAGGGGACTGCCCCAGCATTTT. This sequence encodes CASSYNEPRDRGLPQHF.

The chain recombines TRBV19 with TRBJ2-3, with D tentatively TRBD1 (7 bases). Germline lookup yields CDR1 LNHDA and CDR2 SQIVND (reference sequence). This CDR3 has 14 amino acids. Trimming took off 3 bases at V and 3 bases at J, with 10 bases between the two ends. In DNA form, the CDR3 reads TGTGCCAGTAGTATTCAGGGGGGTACAGATACGCAGTATTTT. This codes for CASSIQGGTDTQYF.

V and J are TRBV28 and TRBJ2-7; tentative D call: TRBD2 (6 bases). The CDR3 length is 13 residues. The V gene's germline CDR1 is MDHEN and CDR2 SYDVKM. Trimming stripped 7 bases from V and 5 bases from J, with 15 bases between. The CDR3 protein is CASMPGASDEQYF. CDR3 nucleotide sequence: TGTGCCAGCATGCCGGGAGCGTCCGACGAGCAGTACTTC.

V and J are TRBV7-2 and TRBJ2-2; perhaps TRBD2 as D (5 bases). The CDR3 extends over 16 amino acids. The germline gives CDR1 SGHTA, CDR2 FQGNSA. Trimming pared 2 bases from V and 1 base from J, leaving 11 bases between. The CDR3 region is CASSLMRRKNTGELFF. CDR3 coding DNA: TGTGCCAGCAGCTTAATGAGGAGGAAGAACACCGGGGAGCTGTTTTTT.

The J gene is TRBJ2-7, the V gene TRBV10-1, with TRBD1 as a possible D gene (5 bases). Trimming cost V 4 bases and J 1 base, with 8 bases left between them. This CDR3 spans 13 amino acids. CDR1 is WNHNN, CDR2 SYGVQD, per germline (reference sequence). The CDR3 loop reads CASSADNSYEQYF. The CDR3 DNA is TGCGCCAGCAGTGCGGACAATTCCTACGAGCAGTACTTC.

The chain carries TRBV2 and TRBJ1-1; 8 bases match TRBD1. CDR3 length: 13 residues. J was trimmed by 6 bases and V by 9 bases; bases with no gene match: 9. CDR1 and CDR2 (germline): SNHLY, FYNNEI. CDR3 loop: CARIRQGRAEAFF. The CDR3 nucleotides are TGTGCCAGGATCAGACAGGGGCGGGCTGAAGCTTTCTTT. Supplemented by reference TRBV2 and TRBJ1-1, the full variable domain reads EPEVTQTPSHQVTQMGQEVILRCVPISNHLYFYWYRQILGQKVEFLVSFYNNEISEKSEIFDDQFSVERPDGSNFTLKIRSTKLEDSAMYFCARIRQGRAEAFFGQGTRLTVV.

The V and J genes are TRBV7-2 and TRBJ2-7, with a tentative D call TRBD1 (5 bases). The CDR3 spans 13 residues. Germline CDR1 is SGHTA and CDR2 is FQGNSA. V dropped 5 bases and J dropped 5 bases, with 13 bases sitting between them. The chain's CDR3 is CASSRRVSHEQYF. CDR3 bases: TGTGCCAGCAGCCGCAGGGTAAGCCACGAGCAGTACTTC. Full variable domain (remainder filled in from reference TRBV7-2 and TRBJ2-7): GAGVSQSPSNKVTEKGKDVELRCDPISGHTALYWYRQSLGQGLEFLIYFQGNSAPDKSGLPSDRFSAERTGGSVSTLTIQRTQQEDSAVYLCASSRRVSHEQYFGPGTRLTVT.